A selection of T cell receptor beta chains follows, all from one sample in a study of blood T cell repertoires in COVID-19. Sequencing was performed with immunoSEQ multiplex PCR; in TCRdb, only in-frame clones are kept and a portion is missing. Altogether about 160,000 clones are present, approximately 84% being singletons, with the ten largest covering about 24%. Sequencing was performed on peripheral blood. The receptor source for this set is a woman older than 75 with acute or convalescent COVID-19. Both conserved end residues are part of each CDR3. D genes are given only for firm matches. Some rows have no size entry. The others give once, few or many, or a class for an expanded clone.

CDR3nt: TGTGCCAGCAGCCAAGGAGGAGCCCAGGGGGGCAATCAGCCCCAGCATTTT
CDR3aa: CASSQGGAQGGNQPQHF
j_gene: TRBJ1-5
abundance: -
d_gene: TRBD1
v_gene: TRBV3-1/TRBV3-2

CDR3nt: TGTGCCTGGAGTGTACGGGCGGGCACTCCAAACTATGGCTACACCTTC
CDR3aa: CAWSVRAGTPNYGYTF
j_gene: TRBJ1-2
abundance: few
d_gene: -
v_gene: TRBV30

CDR3nt: TGTGCCAGCAGTCCACAGCTAGCCAAAAACATTCAGTACTTC
CDR3aa: CASSPQLAKNIQYF
j_gene: TRBJ2-4
abundance: -
d_gene: -
v_gene: TRBV27

CDR3nt: TGTGCCAGCACCCTACCCCAGAGAGGGGGAACTGAAGCTTTCTTT
CDR3aa: CASTLPQRGGTEAFF
j_gene: TRBJ1-1
abundance: -
d_gene: -
v_gene: TRBV28

CDR3nt: TGTGCCAGCAGCTTGGCCGGGACTAGCGCCGGGGAGCTGTTTTTT
CDR3aa: CASSLAGTSAGELFF
j_gene: TRBJ2-2
abundance: -
d_gene: TRBD2
v_gene: TRBV7-7

CDR3nt: TGTGCCATCACCCCGGGACAGGTGAACTCTGGAAACACCATATATTTT
CDR3aa: CAITPGQVNSGNTIYF
j_gene: TRBJ1-3
abundance: -
d_gene: TRBD1
v_gene: TRBV10-3

CDR3nt: TGTGCCAGCAGCCAAGATTGGGCTAGCGGGAGTTTATCACCCACAGATACGCAGTATTTT
CDR3aa: CASSQDWASGSLSPTDTQYF
j_gene: TRBJ2-3
abundance: -
d_gene: TRBD2
v_gene: TRBV3-1/TRBV3-2

CDR3nt: TGTGCCAGCAGCCAAGAGAGGGGATGTCTAAGGACAGGGCCTCAGCCCCAGCATTTT
CDR3aa: CASSQERGCLRTGPQPQHF
j_gene: TRBJ1-5
abundance: -
d_gene: TRBD1
v_gene: TRBV3-1/TRBV3-2

CDR3nt: TGTGCCTGGAGTACGGGACAAATGAACACCGGGGAGCTGTTTTTT
CDR3aa: CAWSTGQMNTGELFF
j_gene: TRBJ2-2
abundance: once
d_gene: -
v_gene: TRBV30

CDR3nt: TGTGCCAGAGGTGTCCCAGGGGGAACTAACTATGGCTACACCTTC
CDR3aa: CARGVPGGTNYGYTF
j_gene: TRBJ1-2
abundance: -
d_gene: TRBD1
v_gene: TRBV30

CDR3nt: TGCGCCAGCAGCCCCGGGACAGGGGGCCTCTACGAGCAGTACTTC
CDR3aa: CASSPGTGGLYEQYF
j_gene: TRBJ2-7
abundance: -
d_gene: TRBD1
v_gene: TRBV5-1

CDR3nt: TGTGCCAGCAGCTTCCAAGGACGGAGGACCTACGAGCAGTACTTC
CDR3aa: CASSFQGRRTYEQYF
j_gene: TRBJ2-7
abundance: -
d_gene: -
v_gene: TRBV11-2

CDR3nt: TGTGCCAGCAGCTTACTGGGAACTAGTAATTTCGAGCAGTACTTC
CDR3aa: CASSLLGTSNFEQYF
j_gene: TRBJ2-7
abundance: -
d_gene: -
v_gene: TRBV7-8

CDR3nt: TGTGCCACTGACAGGGGTGGGAATCAGCCCCAGCATTTT
CDR3aa: CATDRGGNQPQHF
j_gene: TRBJ1-5
abundance: -
d_gene: TRBD1
v_gene: TRBV10-3

CDR3nt: TGCGCCAGCAGCTTGGAGTCTAGCGGGAGGGGAAAGCAGTACTTC
CDR3aa: CASSLESSGRGKQYF
j_gene: TRBJ2-7
abundance: -
d_gene: TRBD2
v_gene: TRBV5-1

CDR3nt: TGTGCCAGCAGCTTGGGGCGGACTACCCCCTACGAGCAGTACTTC
CDR3aa: CASSLGRTTPYEQYF
j_gene: TRBJ2-7
abundance: -
d_gene: -
v_gene: TRBV5-4

CDR3nt: TGCAGTGCTACAGGGCCCGAGCAGTACTTC
CDR3aa: CSATGPEQYF
j_gene: TRBJ2-7
abundance: -
d_gene: -
v_gene: TRBV20-1

CDR3nt: TGTGCCAGCACGCCGAGGGGACTAGAGTCCTACGAGCAGTACTTC
CDR3aa: CASTPRGLESYEQYF
j_gene: TRBJ2-7
abundance: -
d_gene: TRBD2
v_gene: TRBV7-8

CDR3nt: TGTGCCAGCAGCGAACAGGGGTACTATGGCTACACCTTC
CDR3aa: CASSEQGYYGYTF
j_gene: TRBJ1-2
abundance: -
d_gene: TRBD1
v_gene: TRBV25-1

CDR3nt: TGTGCCAGCAGCCAAGCGGGCTGGACAGTGAACACCGGGGAGCTGTTTTTT
CDR3aa: CASSQAGWTVNTGELFF
j_gene: TRBJ2-2
abundance: -
d_gene: -
v_gene: TRBV3-1/TRBV3-2

CDR3nt: TGTGCGTCGGGGAGCGGCTCTAGGCAGTTCTTC
CDR3aa: CASGSGSRQFF
j_gene: TRBJ2-1
abundance: few
d_gene: -
v_gene: TRBV2

CDR3nt: TGTGCCAGCAGGCGCGGGGGCCTCCCCGGGGAGCTGTTTTTT
CDR3aa: CASRRGGLPGELFF
j_gene: TRBJ2-2
abundance: -
d_gene: -
v_gene: TRBV27

CDR3nt: TGTGCCAGCAGCCCCCTACTTAATGAAAAACTGTTTTTT
CDR3aa: CASSPLLNEKLFF
j_gene: TRBJ1-4
abundance: -
d_gene: -
v_gene: TRBV2

CDR3nt: TGTGCCAGCAGCTTGGCCACAGGCTACGAGCAGTACTTC
CDR3aa: CASSLATGYEQYF
j_gene: TRBJ2-7
abundance: once
d_gene: -
v_gene: TRBV5-4

CDR3nt: TGTGCCAGTAGAGCCGCGGGCCGTAACTATGGCTACACCTTC
CDR3aa: CASRAAGRNYGYTF
j_gene: TRBJ1-2
abundance: -
d_gene: -
v_gene: TRBV19

CDR3nt: TGTGCCAGCAGCCAAGATGGGCCAGGCATTGGCTACACCTTC
CDR3aa: CASSQDGPGIGYTF
j_gene: TRBJ1-2
abundance: -
d_gene: -
v_gene: TRBV14

CDR3nt: TGTGCCAGCAGCTCCGATGGGGGGTTCAATGAGCAGTTCTTC
CDR3aa: CASSSDGGFNEQFF
j_gene: TRBJ2-1
abundance: -
d_gene: -
v_gene: TRBV11-2

CDR3nt: TGTGCCAGCAGGCGATTATCGGGGGGCTACACCTTC
CDR3aa: CASRRLSGGYTF
j_gene: TRBJ1-2
abundance: -
d_gene: -
v_gene: TRBV6-5

CDR3nt: TGTGCCAGCAGCCAACTAGCGGGAGGATTCAACGAGCAGTACTTC
CDR3aa: CASSQLAGGFNEQYF
j_gene: TRBJ2-7
abundance: -
d_gene: TRBD2
v_gene: TRBV3-1/TRBV3-2

CDR3nt: -
CDR3aa: CASSFGNGITDTQYF
j_gene: TRBJ2-3
abundance: -
d_gene: -
v_gene: TRBV5-1

CDR3nt: TGCGCCAGCAGCTTCCCTTGGACTAGCGGTCGGGCAGATACGCAGTATTTT
CDR3aa: CASSFPWTSGRADTQYF
j_gene: TRBJ2-3
abundance: -
d_gene: TRBD2
v_gene: TRBV5-1

CDR3nt: TGTGCCAGCAGCCCTAGCGGGAGCTACACCGGGGAGCTGTTTTTT
CDR3aa: CASSPSGSYTGELFF
j_gene: TRBJ2-2
abundance: -
d_gene: TRBD2
v_gene: TRBV7-9

CDR3nt: TGCGCCAGCAGCCCAGGGGTGAGCTCCTACAATGAGCAGTTCTTC
CDR3aa: CASSPGVSSYNEQFF
j_gene: TRBJ2-1
abundance: once
d_gene: -
v_gene: TRBV5-1

CDR3nt: TGTGCCAGTAACGGACAGTGGAATCAGCCCCAGCATTTT
CDR3aa: CASNGQWNQPQHF
j_gene: TRBJ1-5
abundance: -
d_gene: -
v_gene: TRBV19

CDR3nt: TGTGCCAGCAGCACAGGTGCCCGCACCGGGGAGCTGTTTTTT
CDR3aa: CASSTGARTGELFF
j_gene: TRBJ2-2
abundance: -
d_gene: -
v_gene: TRBV2

CDR3nt: TGTGCCAGCAGCTTAGGAGGGGGAGGCTACACCTTC
CDR3aa: CASSLGGGGYTF
j_gene: TRBJ1-2
abundance: -
d_gene: -
v_gene: TRBV11-2

CDR3nt: TGTGCCAGCAGTTTATCGCTACTTGCTGAAGCTTTCTTT
CDR3aa: CASSLSLLAEAFF
j_gene: TRBJ1-1
abundance: -
d_gene: -
v_gene: TRBV27

CDR3nt: TGTGCCAGCAGCCCGGGACAGGGGGTCTTGCAGTCACCCCTCCACTTT
CDR3aa: CASSPGQGVLQSPLHF
j_gene: TRBJ1-6
abundance: -
d_gene: TRBD1
v_gene: TRBV9

CDR3nt: TGTGCCAGCAGCTTAGGATCAGGGTACGGAGGCTACACCTTC
CDR3aa: CASSLGSGYGGYTF
j_gene: TRBJ1-2
abundance: few
d_gene: -
v_gene: TRBV7-6

CDR3nt: TGTGCCAGCAGTTACCGAGCACGGACAGCGACATCCTACGAGCAGTACTTC
CDR3aa: CASSYRARTATSYEQYF
j_gene: TRBJ2-7
abundance: -
d_gene: -
v_gene: TRBV6-8

CDR3nt: TGTGCCAGCAGCTTGAAGCAGGGCTTCCAAAGGACCTACAATGAGCAGTTCTTC
CDR3aa: CASSLKQGFQRTYNEQFF
j_gene: TRBJ2-1
abundance: -
d_gene: -
v_gene: TRBV7-8

CDR3nt: TGTGCCAGCTCACTTGGCGGGAGTGAGACCCAGTACTTC
CDR3aa: CASSLGGSETQYF
j_gene: TRBJ2-5
abundance: -
d_gene: TRBD2
v_gene: TRBV18

CDR3nt: TGTGCCACAAGCCCCCTAGCGGGAGGGCATCAGACCCAGTACTTC
CDR3aa: CATSPLAGGHQTQYF
j_gene: TRBJ2-5
abundance: -
d_gene: TRBD2
v_gene: TRBV19

CDR3nt: TGTGCCTGGAGTGTCGGACAGACGGAACGGGAACGGGAAACCTCCTATAATTCACCCCTCCACTTT
CDR3aa: CAWSVGQTERERETSYNSPLHF
j_gene: TRBJ1-6
abundance: -
d_gene: -
v_gene: TRBV30

CDR3nt: TGTGCCAGCAGCTTGGCCAGGGGCTTCCAAGAGACCCAGTACTTC
CDR3aa: CASSLARGFQETQYF
j_gene: TRBJ2-5
abundance: few
d_gene: -
v_gene: TRBV5-6

CDR3nt: TGTGCCAGCAATTCCGGGACAACTGGAAACACCATATATTTT
CDR3aa: CASNSGTTGNTIYF
j_gene: TRBJ1-3
abundance: few
d_gene: -
v_gene: TRBV7-8

CDR3nt: TGTGCCAGCAGCCCAGGACAGGGTTCCAACGAGCAGTACTTC
CDR3aa: CASSPGQGSNEQYF
j_gene: TRBJ2-7
abundance: -
d_gene: TRBD1
v_gene: TRBV11-3

CDR3nt: TGCGCCAGCAGTGCAGCGGACAGGGGGCGGAACGAGCAGTACTTC
CDR3aa: CASSAADRGRNEQYF
j_gene: TRBJ2-7
abundance: -
d_gene: TRBD1
v_gene: TRBV10-2

CDR3nt: TGTGCCAGTAGCCGGGGCACAGATACGCAGTATTTT
CDR3aa: CASSRGTDTQYF
j_gene: TRBJ2-3
abundance: -
d_gene: -
v_gene: TRBV19

CDR3nt: TGTGCCAGCAGCTCTAGCGGAGCCTACAATGAGCAGTTCTTC
CDR3aa: CASSSSGAYNEQFF
j_gene: TRBJ2-1
abundance: -
d_gene: TRBD2
v_gene: TRBV7-9